The next 19 T cell receptor beta chains were all read from a single sample in a study of blood T cell repertoires in COVID-19. Repertoires were generated with immunoSEQ multiplex PCR, while TCRdb's copy carries only in-frame clones and drops some. The table lists some 75,000 clones, 75% to 90% of them singletons. Sequenced input: peripheral blood. The origin of the receptors is a man in his sixties with acute or convalescent COVID-19.

The chain couples TRBV5-1 to TRBJ1-1; 8 bases line up with TRBD1. The CDR3 is 13 residues long. V was clipped by 0 bases and J by 8 bases; unmatched bases: 3. CDR1 is SGHRS, CDR2 YFSETQ, per germline. In DNA form, the CDR3 reads TGCGCCAGCAGCTTGGATCGACAGGGGGAAGCTTTCTTT. Translating it yields CASSLDRQGEAFF.

The gene calls are TRBV6-5 and TRBJ1-4; no clear D. The CDR3 is made up of 13 amino acids. Trimming took 6 bases from V and 8 from J, leaving 13 bases between them. The V gene's germline CDR1 is MNHEY and CDR2 SVGAGI. The chain's CDR3 is CASRNLGREKLFF. In nucleotides, the CDR3 is TGTGCCAGCAGAAACCTGGGGAGGGAAAAACTGTTTTTT.

A single count supports this clone. The chain carries TRBV7-8 and TRBJ2-1, with D maybe TRBD2 (6 bases). CDR1 is SGHVS, CDR2 FQNEAQ, per germline. CDR3 length equals 17 residues. V lost 1 base, J lost 4 bases, and 17 bases lay in between. The CDR3, as DNA: TGTGCCAGCAGCTTAGGTGGTATTGGCGCGGGATACAATGAGCAGTTCTTC. This sequence encodes CASSLGGIGAGYNEQFF. Filled out from reference TRBV7-8 and TRBJ2-1, the complete variable domain reads GAGVSQSPRYKVAKRGQDVALRCDPISGHVSLFWYQQALGQGPEFLTYFQNEAQLDKSGLPSDRFFAERPEGSVSTLKIQRTQQEDSAVYLCASSLGGIGAGYNEQFFGPGTRLTVL.

V gene TRBV7-6 combines with J gene TRBJ2-1; the match to TRBD1 covers 8 bases. This CDR3 is built from 15 residues. V gave up 5 bases and J gave up 2 bases; unmatched junction bases: 5. Germline CDR1 SGHVS, CDR2 FNYEAQ. The CDR3 DNA is TGTGCCAGCAGCCCCTGGACAGGGACCTACAATGAGCAGTTCTTC. Residues: CASSPWTGTYNEQFF.

The V gene is TRBV19, the J gene TRBJ2-2; maybe TRBD2 (5 bases). The CDR3 length is 13 residues. CDR1 and CDR2 from the germline V gene are LNHDA and SQIVND (reference sequence). Trimming stripped 3 bases from V and 6 bases from J, with 8 bases between. The CDR3 region has the DNA TGTGCCAGTAGTATTATCGGGGCCGGGGAGCTGTTTTTT. This encodes CASSIIGAGELFF.

V usage is TRBV28 and J usage is TRBJ2-7, with TRBD1 identical over 10 bases. This CDR3 is built from 15 residues. Trimming cost V 3 bases and J 3 bases; bases outside gene matches: 5. The germline gives CDR1 MDHEN, CDR2 SYDVKM. As DNA, the CDR3 is TGTGCCAGCAGTTTTTCCGGGACAGGGGTCTACGAGCAGTACTTC. Amino acid sequence: CASSFSGTGVYEQYF. The entire variable domain, with the rest obtained from reference TRBV28 and TRBJ2-7, is as follows: DVKVTQSSRYLVKRTGEKVFLECVQDMDHENMFWYRQDPGLGLRLIYFSYDVKMKEKGDIPEGYSVSREKKERFSLILESASTNQTSMYLCASSFSGTGVYEQYFGPGTRLTVT.

This sequence joins TRBV11-2 and TRBJ1-2; D is uncertain. Trimming removed 4 bases at V and 2 bases at J, with 14 bases between. Germline V CDR1 and CDR2: SGHAT, FQNNGV. CDR3 length: 15 amino acids. The CDR3 sequence is CASSSLLGGNYGYTF. The CDR3 DNA reads TGTGCCAGCAGCTCCCTGTTAGGCGGAAACTATGGCTACACCTTC.

V and J are TRBV5-1 and TRBJ2-7; weak D call: TRBD1 (6 bases). Germline assignment: CDR1 SGHRS and CDR2 YFSETQ. The V and J ends lost 1 base and 1 base respectively, with 6 bases between them. The CDR3 runs 13 residues. As DNA, the CDR3 is TGCGCCAGCAGCTTGACAGGGTCCTACGAGCAGTACTTC. Amino acid sequence: CASSLTGSYEQYF.

The V call is TRBV5-1, the J call TRBJ1-4; 9 positions agree with TRBD1. CDR3 length: 12 residues. J was trimmed by 8 bases and V by 10 bases; bases with no gene match: 6. CDR1 and CDR2 (germline): SGHRS, YFSETQ. CDR3 region: CAGGQGLEKLFF. The DNA for the CDR3 is TGCGCCGGGGGACAGGGTTTGGAAAAACTGTTTTTT.

The CDR3 here is CASSSQWTGGYQPQHF. In nucleotides, the CDR3 is TGTGCCAGCAGTTCCCAATGGACTGGAGGATATCAGCCCCAGCATTTT. The gene calls are TRBV27 and TRBJ1-5; D ambiguous. Trimming left V 4 bases short and J 5 bases short, with 18 bases between. This CDR3 is built from 16 residues. The germline V gene has CDR1 MNHEY and CDR2 SMNVEV (reference sequence).

This clone was seen a handful of times. This rearrangement joins TRBV12-3 or TRBV12-4 to TRBJ2-7; D ambiguous. Trimming cost V 5 bases and J 7 bases, with 12 bases left between them. There are 12 residues in the CDR3. The DNA of the CDR3 is TGTGCCAGCAGTCTGCAGACTGGGGAGCAGTACTTC. Its translation is CASSLQTGEQYF.

V usage is TRBV15 and J usage is TRBJ1-1, with D perhaps matching TRBD1 (5 bases). The CDR3 spans 12 residues. From germline, CDR1 is LNHNV and CDR2 YYDKDF (reference sequence). Trimming pared 1 base from V and 7 bases from J, leaving 7 bases between. CDR3: CATSRVQGEAFF. The CDR3 nucleotides read TGTGCCACCAGCAGAGTCCAGGGTGAAGCTTTCTTT.

The chain joins TRBV6-2 or TRBV6-3 to TRBJ2-1, with 14 bases fitting TRBD2. The trim removed 5 bases at V and 0 bases at J, leaving 12 bases unmatched. Germline V gives CDR1 MNHEY, CDR2 SVGEGT. This CDR3 region has 20 residues. CDR3 region: CASSPAGLAGGSSSYNEQFF. The CDR3 region has the DNA TGTGCCAGCAGTCCCGCTGGACTAGCGGGGGGATCGAGCTCCTACAATGAGCAGTTCTTC.

The rearrangement links TRBV7-2 to TRBJ1-6; D is possibly TRBD1 (6 bases). V was clipped by 3 bases and J by 8 bases, with 14 bases between them. The CDR3 is made up of 15 amino acids. Germline CDR1 and CDR2: SGHTA and FQGNSA. The CDR3, as DNA: TGTGCCAGCAGCTTTGGGGGCTCGGGTTATTCACCCCTCCACTTT. As protein: CASSFGGSGYSPLHF.

The rearrangement uses TRBV27 and TRBJ2-3, with D possibly matching TRBD2 (6 bases). Looked up from germline, CDR1 is MNHEY and CDR2 is SMNVEV (reference sequence). This CDR3 comprises 15 residues. V was cut by 4 bases and J by 7 bases, with 18 bases left in between. CDR3 protein: CASSWARGWGNTQYF. DNA of the CDR3: TGTGCCAGCAGTTGGGCTCGGGGGTGGGGAAATACGCAGTATTTT.

The chain recombines TRBV11-2 with TRBJ2-7; 8 bases line up with TRBD1. The J segment lost 5 bases and the V segment lost 5 bases, leaving 17 bases of the junction unmatched. The CDR3 runs 17 residues. Per germline, CDR1 SGHAT and CDR2 FQNNGV. The CDR3, as DNA: TGTGCCAGCAGCCCCCAACCCGTGGCAGGGGGCTGGAACGAGCAGTACTTC. As protein: CASSPQPVAGGWNEQYF.

The gene calls are TRBV7-8 and TRBJ1-5; 8 bases map to TRBD1. The CDR3 has 16 residues. Trimming took 0 bases from V and 9 from J; bases not matched to a gene: 10. Germline lookup yields CDR1 SGHVS and CDR2 FQNEAQ. The CDR3 coding sequence is TGTGCCAGCAGCTTAGCCTCCGGGACAGGTTTTTGGCCCCAGCATTTT. Its translation is CASSLASGTGFWPQHF.

The chain couples TRBV12-5 to TRBJ1-1; 7 bases line up with TRBD1. Germline assignment: CDR1 LGHNT and CDR2 FRNRAP. The CDR3 runs to 14 residues. Losses at the gene ends were 3 bases for V and 1 base for J; bases not matched to a gene: 2. CDR3 region: CASGFGTENTEAFF. The CDR3 coding sequence is TGTGCTAGTGGTTTTGGGACAGAGAACACTGAAGCTTTCTTT.

This clone showed up just a few times. The chain joins TRBV6-5 to TRBJ1-6; TRBD1 matches at 8 bases. Per the germline V gene, CDR1 is MNHEY and CDR2 is SVGAGI. The CDR3 runs to 15 residues. The ends lost 6 bases at V and 5 bases at J; junction bases unmatched: 6. The DNA for the CDR3 is TGTGCCAGCAGCTGGACAGGGTCGGATAATTCACCCCTCCACTTT. Translation gives CASSWTGSDNSPLHF.